The rows below give T cell receptor beta chains drawn from one sample of a study of regulatory T cells in long-lasting Graves disease. One entry per CDR3 protein, called by TCRdb with MiXCR from the multiplex PCR reads. This table has over 500,000 distinct CDR3 sequences, around 17% appearing once. This sample was also put to use in a study of T cells in Graves' hyperthyroidism and ophthalmopathy.

The source material was peripheral blood mononuclear cells (PBMCs), sampled at new diagnosis, from a patient treated with antithyroid drugs. Receptor source: a woman aged 30 to 39 with Graves disease. Both conserved end residues are part of each CDR3. Fields, in order: V gene, J gene, D gene, CDR3 length, clone size, CDR3 protein, CDR3 DNA. The D gene is left open where the match is weak. Where a row states a size, it is once, few, many or the class of an expanded clone; other rows omit it.

V gene: TRBV27; J gene: TRBJ1-6; D gene: -; CDR3 length: 14; clone size: many; CDR3 protein: CASSSTDRNSPLHF; CDR3 DNA: TGTGCCAGCAGTTCGACGGACCGAAATTCACCCCTCCACTTT
V gene: TRBV20-1; J gene: TRBJ2-5; D gene: -; CDR3 length: 13; clone size: -; CDR3 protein: CSASGGRQETQYF; CDR3 DNA: TGCAGTGCTAGTGGGGGCAGGCAAGAGACCCAGTACTTC
V gene: TRBV6-9; J gene: TRBJ2-7; D gene: -; CDR3 length: 11; clone size: few; CDR3 protein: CASSYWPEQYF; CDR3 DNA: TGTGCCAGCAGTTATTGGCCTGAGCAGTACTTC
V gene: TRBV29-1; J gene: TRBJ2-7; D gene: -; CDR3 length: 11; clone size: many; CDR3 protein: CSGGDSYEQYF; CDR3 DNA: TGCAGCGGCGGGGATTCCTACGAGCAGTACTTC
V gene: TRBV4-1; J gene: TRBJ2-7; D gene: -; CDR3 length: 14; clone size: -; CDR3 protein: CASSQDPSVNEQYF; CDR3 DNA: TGCGCCAGCAGCCAAGACCCTAGCGTCAACGAGCAGTACTTC
V gene: TRBV20-1; J gene: TRBJ2-3; D gene: TRBD2; CDR3 length: 14; clone size: -; CDR3 protein: CSASPGLATDTQYF; CDR3 DNA: TGCAGTGCTAGTCCGGGACTAGCAACAGATACGCAGTATTTT
V gene: TRBV28; J gene: TRBJ1-3; D gene: TRBD1; CDR3 length: 15; clone size: many; CDR3 protein: CASSSQGARGNTIYF; CDR3 DNA: TGTGCCAGCAGTTCTCAGGGGGCGCGGGGAAACACCATATATTTT
V gene: TRBV16; J gene: TRBJ1-1; D gene: -; CDR3 length: 13; clone size: many; CDR3 protein: CASSQYRDTEAFF; CDR3 DNA: TGTGCCAGCAGCCAATACAGGGACACTGAAGCTTTCTTT
V gene: TRBV29-1; J gene: TRBJ2-7; D gene: TRBD2; CDR3 length: 15; clone size: -; CDR3 protein: CSVALAGDSAYEQYF; CDR3 DNA: TGCAGCGTTGCGCTAGCGGGAGATAGCGCCTACGAGCAGTACTTC
V gene: TRBV7-9; J gene: TRBJ2-2; D gene: TRBD2; CDR3 length: 18; clone size: -; CDR3 protein: CASSSSGTSGFGTGELFF; CDR3 DNA: TGTGCCAGCAGCTCGTCCGGGACTAGCGGGTTCGGCACCGGGGAGCTGTTTTTT
V gene: TRBV5-6; J gene: TRBJ1-2; D gene: -; CDR3 length: 14; clone size: few; CDR3 protein: CASVLGGQHYGYTF; CDR3 DNA: TGTGCCAGCGTCCTTGGGGGGCAACATTATGGCTACACCTTC
V gene: TRBV2; J gene: TRBJ1-1; D gene: -; CDR3 length: 15; clone size: many; CDR3 protein: CASSELQEVNTEAFF; CDR3 DNA: TGTGCCAGCAGTGAATTACAGGAGGTGAACACTGAAGCTTTCTTT
V gene: TRBV20-1; J gene: TRBJ1-5; D gene: TRBD1; CDR3 length: 16; clone size: -; CDR3 protein: CSARNPQGASNQPQHF; CDR3 DNA: TGCAGTGCTAGGAACCCCCAGGGGGCTAGCAATCAGCCCCAGCATTTT
V gene: TRBV30; J gene: TRBJ1-5; D gene: TRBD1; CDR3 length: 16; clone size: -; CDR3 protein: CAWSVGTGRANQPQHF; CDR3 DNA: TGTGCCTGGAGTGTAGGGACAGGGCGGGCGAATCAGCCCCAGCATTTT
V gene: TRBV15; J gene: TRBJ1-5; D gene: -; CDR3 length: 19; clone size: many; CDR3 protein: CATSSAPGQTVSHNQPQHF; CDR3 DNA: TGTGCCACCAGCTCCGCTCCAGGACAGACAGTGTCCCACAATCAGCCCCAGCATTTT